These 10 T cell receptor beta chains share one sample of origin, sequenced in a study of blood T cell repertoires in COVID-19. Assay: immunoSEQ multiplex PCR; the TCRdb copy retains only in-frame clones and omits some. The profile shows 240,000 or so clones, around four fifths of them singletons. The specimen was peripheral blood. These receptors were taken from a woman aged 60-70 years with active or convalescent COVID-19.

The V and J genes are TRBV6-1 and TRBJ2-1; TRBD2 aligns across 7 bases. CDR3 size: 16 residues. J gave up 0 bases and V 4 bases, and 6 bases lay outside the gene matches. Germline CDR1 reads MNHNS; CDR2 reads SASEGT. The CDR3 here is CASSAKGGGSYNEQFF. In DNA, the CDR3 is TGTGCCAGCAGTGCAAAGGGCGGGGGCTCCTACAATGAGCAGTTCTTC.

Here the CDR3 DNA reads TGTGCCAGCAGCTCCAGAACAGGGGGGAGAAATCCCCAGCATTTT. Translated: CASSSRTGGRNPQHF. This rearrangement joins TRBV7-2 to TRBJ1-5; 8 bases fit TRBD1. V lost 4 bases and J lost 10; bases outside the gene matches: 12. This CDR3 contains 15 residues. Germline loops: CDR1 SGHTA, CDR2 FQGNSA.

This rearrangement joins TRBV19 to TRBJ2-3; D is undetermined. V shed 7 bases and J shed 4 bases, with 12 bases lying between them. Germline lookup yields CDR1 LNHDA and CDR2 SQIVND (reference sequence). The CDR3 runs to 13 residues. DNA for the CDR3: TGTGCCAGTAACGAGGAACCGGCAGATACGCAGTATTTT. Its protein product is CASNEEPADTQYF.

The V call is TRBV5-5, the J call TRBJ2-1; TRBD2 matches 7 bases. V was pared by 6 bases and J by 1 base, with 7 bases of the junction left unmatched. CDR1 SGHKS and CDR2 YYEKEE come from the germline V gene (reference sequence). This CDR3 comprises 15 residues. The CDR3 reads CASIGRGKSYNEQFF. In DNA form, the CDR3 reads TGTGCCAGCATCGGGCGGGGGAAATCCTACAATGAGCAGTTCTTC. The variable domain in full, with the rest retrieved from reference TRBV5-5 and TRBJ2-1, is DAGVTQSPTHLIKTRGQQVTLRCSPISGHKSVSWYQQVLGQGPQFIFQYYEKEERGRGNFPDRFSARQFPNYSSELNVNALLLGDSALYLCASIGRGKSYNEQFFGPGTRLTVL.

The chain combines TRBV27 with TRBJ2-2; unclear D gene. Germline CDR1 MNHEY, CDR2 SMNVEV (reference sequence). The CDR3 consists of 11 residues. Trimming cost V 3 bases and J 8 bases, with 4 bases left between them. Here the CDR3 reads CASSFRGELFF. CDR3 bases: TGTGCCAGCAGTTTCCGTGGGGAGCTGTTTTTT.

CDR3 protein: CASSQKAGYGYTF. The CDR3 region has the DNA TGTGCCAGCAGCCAAAAAGCAGGGTATGGCTACACCTTC. V gene TRBV14 combines with J gene TRBJ1-2; TRBD1 might be the D (5 bases). CDR3 length equals 13 residues. Trimming removed 2 bases from V and 5 bases from J, with 9 bases in between. Germline-derived CDR1 and CDR2 are SGHDN and FVKESK.

V and J are TRBV7-6 and TRBJ2-1, with 8 nucleotides matching TRBD2. Germline V CDR1 and CDR2: SGHVS, FNYEAQ. V lost 2 bases to trimming and J lost 5 bases; unmatched junction nucleotides: 8. This CDR3 comprises 16 residues. This CDR3 is CASSLLSGGGNNEQFF. The CDR3 DNA is TGTGCCAGCAGCTTACTAAGTGGCGGGGGGAACAATGAGCAGTTCTTC. The complete variable domain, with remaining parts taken from reference TRBV7-6 and TRBJ2-1, reads GAGVSQSPRYKVTKRGQDVALRCDPISGHVSLYWYRQALGQGPEFLTYFNYEAQQDKSGLPNDRFSAERPEGSISTLTIQRTEQRDSAMYRCASSLLSGGGNNEQFFGPGTRLTVL.

The sample holds a few counts of this clone. This sequence joins TRBV21-1 and TRBJ2-2; the D call of TRBD1 is as the table states it, not checked on the DNA. TRBV21-1 is classified as a pseudogene. This CDR3 has 14 amino acids. DNA of the CDR3: TGTGCCAGCAGCAAAGTATGCAGTACCGGGGAGCTGTTTTTT. Protein product: CASSKVCSTGELFF.

This rearrangement joins TRBV23-1 to TRBJ2-7; TRBD1 might be the D (5 bases). TRBV23-1 is recorded as an ORF, its role being uncertain. The CDR3 covers 14 residues. V gave up 3 bases and J gave up 2 bases, with 11 bases separating them. CDR3 region: CASSQGLGAYEQYF. CDR3 nucleotides: TGCGCCAGCAGTCAGGGGTTAGGGGCCTACGAGCAGTACTTC.

This clone was observed many times. The chain uses TRBV19 and TRBJ1-1; maybe TRBD1 (5 bases). Trimming left V 3 bases short and J 1 base short, with 6 bases between. This CDR3 is built from 13 residues. The germline CDR1 and CDR2 sequences are LNHDA and SQIVND (reference sequence). CDR3 DNA sequence: TGTGCCAGTAGTATGACAGCGAACACTGAAGCTTTCTTT. It codes for CASSMTANTEAFF.